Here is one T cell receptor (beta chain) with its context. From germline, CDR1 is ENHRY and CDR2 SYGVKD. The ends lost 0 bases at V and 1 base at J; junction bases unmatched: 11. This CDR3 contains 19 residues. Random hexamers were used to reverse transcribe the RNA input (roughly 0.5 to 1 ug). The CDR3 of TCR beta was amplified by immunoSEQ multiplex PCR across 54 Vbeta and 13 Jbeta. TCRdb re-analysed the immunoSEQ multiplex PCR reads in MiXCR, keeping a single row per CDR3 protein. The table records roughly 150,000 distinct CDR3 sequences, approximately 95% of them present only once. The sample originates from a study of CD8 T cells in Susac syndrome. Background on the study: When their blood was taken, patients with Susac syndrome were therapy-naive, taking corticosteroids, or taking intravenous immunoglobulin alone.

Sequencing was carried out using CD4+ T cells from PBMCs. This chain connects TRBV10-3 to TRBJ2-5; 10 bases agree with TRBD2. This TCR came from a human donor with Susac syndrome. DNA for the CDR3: TGTGCCATCAGTGAGTCAGAGCGGGGGGGAAACGCCCCCCAAGAGACCCAGTACTTC. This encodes CAISESERGGNAPQETQYF.